This T cell receptor (beta chain) was retrieved from a study of T cell responses to AZD1222 COVID-19 vaccine. Study-wide points: Vaccine-related CD4 TCRs covered spike, predominating at 160-218 and 743-854.

This clone was counted only a few times. Its antigen remains unknown. Sequenced by immunoSEQ multiplex PCR; TCRdb stores in-frame clones only, minus some. The repertoire holds 140,000 or so clones, with around nine tenths as singletons. Germline assignment: CDR1 LGHNA and CDR2 YSLEER. The V end was cut by 0 bases, the J end by 6 bases, with 18 bases between. The CDR3 is 17 amino acids. This chain joins TRBV4-3 and TRBJ2-1; D is possibly TRBD1 or TRBD2 (5 bases each). This specimen was peripheral blood, taken on day 0 of AZD1222 vaccination. This TCR came from an adult in good health. For the CDR3, the DNA is TGCGCCAGCAGCCAAGATGAGGGGAACAGGTGGCTCAATGAGCAGTTCTTC. It codes for CASSQDEGNRWLNEQFF.